The present T cell receptor beta chain was sequenced within a study of control samples from healthy donors and cancer patients. Repertoires were generated with immunoSEQ multiplex PCR, while TCRdb's copy carries only in-frame clones and drops some. The table lists around 150,000 clones, approximately 94% of them singletons. The germline V gene encodes CDR1 SNHLY and CDR2 FYNNEI. The CDR3 runs 17 residues. Trimming shortened V by 7 bases and J by 0 bases, and 19 bases separated the two germline ends. The TCR comes from a woman in her thirties or forties in good health. This sequence joins TRBV2 and TRBJ1-5, with D possibly being TRBD1 (5 bases). The sample taken for sequencing was blood. In DNA form, the CDR3 reads TGTGCCAGCAACCCCGCGACAGCGCCATTTAGCAATCAGCCCCAGCATTTT. Translating gives CASNPATAPFSNQPQHF.